This passage covers 20 T cell receptor beta chains from one sample sequenced in a study of T cell responses to AZD1222 COVID-19 vaccine. Produced via immunoSEQ multiplex PCR; TCRdb's table is partial and in-frame only. This sample has some 130,000 clones, with approximately 90% found just once. The material sequenced was peripheral blood, taken on day 0 of AZD1222 vaccination. The receptor set was obtained from an adult in good health.

The V call is TRBV15, the J call TRBJ1-6, with D uncertain. The CDR3 is 12 amino acids. Deletions cut 5 bases from V and 7 bases from J, with 6 bases between. In germline, CDR1 is LNHNV, CDR2 YYDKDF (reference sequence). CDR3 nucleotides: TGTGCCACCAGCGGGGAGAATTCACCCCTCCACTTT. It translates to CATSGENSPLHF. Supplemented by reference TRBV15 and TRBJ1-6, the full variable domain reads DAMVIQNPRYQVTQFGKPVTLSCSQTLNHNVMYWYQQKSSQAPKLLFHYYDKDFNNEADTPDNFQSRRPNTSFCFLDIRSPGLGDTAMYLCATSGENSPLHFGNGTRLTVT.

The chain uses TRBV6-5 and TRBJ1-1, with D maybe TRBD1 (6 bases). Per germline, CDR1 MNHEY and CDR2 SVGAGI. The CDR3 contains 14 residues. V lost 0 bases to trimming and J lost 10 bases, with 15 bases between them. CDR3 DNA: TGTGCCAGCAGTTACTCAATCGGCGGGGGGCGAGCTTTCTTT. This translates into CASSYSIGGGRAFF.

This rearrangement joins TRBV4-1 to TRBJ1-1; D gene unclear. Trimming shortened V by 5 bases and J by 5 bases, and 9 bases separated the two germline ends. Per germline, CDR1 MGHRA and CDR2 YSYEKL. The CDR3 has 12 amino acids. The CDR3 DNA follows: TGCGCCAGCAGCACAATAGGGACTGAAGCTTTCTTT. It translates to CASSTIGTEAFF.

This chain links TRBV19 with TRBJ1-5; 7 nucleotides agree with TRBD1. V dropped 4 bases and J dropped 9; count of bases not matched to a gene: 12. This CDR3 is 15 amino acids long. Germline CDR1 is LNHDA and CDR2 is SQIVND (reference sequence). The CDR3 reads CASSTEVTGWRPQHF. DNA of the CDR3: TGTGCCAGTAGTACAGAAGTGACAGGGTGGCGGCCCCAGCATTTT. Full variable domain (missing parts from reference TRBV19 and TRBJ1-5): DGGITQSPKYLFRKEGQNVTLSCEQNLNHDAMYWYRQDPGQGLRLIYYSQIVNDFQKGDIAEGYSVSREKKESFPLTVTSAQKNPTAFYLCASSTEVTGWRPQHFGDGTRLSIL.

The CDR3 nucleotides read TGCGCCAGCAGCTTGCACTTAGGGTCGGACACTGAAGCTTTCTTT. Encoded protein: CASSLHLGSDTEAFF. The rearrangement uses TRBV5-1 and TRBJ1-1; D is unresolved. The V gene lost 1 base and the J gene lost 3 bases, with 13 bases spanning the gap. The V gene's germline CDR1 is SGHRS and CDR2 YFSETQ. The length of the CDR3 is 15 residues.

This chain joins TRBV24-1 and TRBJ1-5; TRBD1 matches 9 bases. This CDR3 comprises 17 residues. In germline, CDR1 is KGHDR, CDR2 SFDVKD. V shed 4 bases, J shed 1 base, and the junction held 7 bases outside the gene matches. The CDR3 region is CATSDGRTGESNQPQHF. In DNA, the CDR3 is TGTGCCACCAGTGACGGGAGGACAGGGGAAAGCAATCAGCCCCAGCATTTT.

CDR3 bases: TGTGCCAGCAGTAGGGACAGCAATCAGCCCCAGCATTTT. Its protein product is CASSRDSNQPQHF. This chain connects TRBV12-3 or TRBV12-4 to TRBJ1-5; perhaps TRBD1 as D (5 bases). V gave up 5 bases and J gave up 1 base, with 6 bases separating them. The CDR3 has 13 amino acids.

In DNA form, the CDR3 reads TGTGCCAGCAGGTCAGGGGCGCAGGACGACTATGGCTACACCTTC. It translates to CASRSGAQDDYGYTF. The J gene is TRBJ1-2, the V gene TRBV28; possible D gene TRBD1, 6 bases. Per the germline V gene, CDR1 is MDHEN and CDR2 is SYDVKM. The CDR3 is 15 amino acids. Trimming stripped 6 bases from V and 3 bases from J, with 17 bases between.

The rearrangement uses TRBV28 and TRBJ2-3; TRBD2 matches 13 bases. The CDR3 has 16 residues. J was trimmed by 3 bases and V by 6 bases; bases with no gene match: 6. Germline CDR1 MDHEN, CDR2 SYDVKM. CDR3 bases: TGTGCCAGCAGCTCCACTAGCGGGGGGGCAACAGATACGCAGTATTTT. Protein product: CASSSTSGGATDTQYF. Supplemented by reference TRBV28 and TRBJ2-3, the full variable domain reads DVKVTQSSRYLVKRTGEKVFLECVQDMDHENMFWYRQDPGLGLRLIYFSYDVKMKEKGDIPEGYSVSREKKERFSLILESASTNQTSMYLCASSSTSGGATDTQYFGPGTRLTVL.

CDR3 coding DNA: TGTGCCAGCTCACGTACGACAGGGGGGCCCGCTGGTGAAAAACTGTTTTTT. It specifies CASSRTTGGPAGEKLFF. The chain combines TRBV18 with TRBJ1-4; 9 bases are shared with TRBD1. Trimming removed 4 bases from V and 7 bases from J; junction bases left unmatched: 13. The CDR3 runs 17 residues. Germline CDR1 KGHSH, CDR2 LQKENI.

This clone was seen once. The chain recombines TRBV5-1 with TRBJ2-3, with 10 bases matching TRBD2. The CDR3 contains 19 residues. CDR1 SGHRS and CDR2 YFSETQ come from the germline V gene. V lost 0 bases to trimming and J lost 0 bases; unmatched junction nucleotides: 10. In nucleotides, the CDR3 is TGCGCCAGCAGCTTGGTTCTAGCGGGGGACCCGGGAAGCACAGATACGCAGTATTTT. Translated: CASSLVLAGDPGSTDTQYF.

V gene TRBV28 combines with J gene TRBJ1-2; TRBD1 aligns across 7 bases. V was clipped by 6 bases and J by 3 bases; unmatched bases: 4. CDR1 is MDHEN, CDR2 SYDVKM, per germline. The CDR3 is made up of 13 amino acids. The CDR3 region is CASSSGQHYGYTF. For the CDR3, the DNA is TGTGCCAGCAGCTCGGGACAGCACTATGGCTACACCTTC.

This chain uses TRBV5-8 with TRBJ1-2; a weak D match, TRBD1 (6 bases). The ends were cut back, 4 bases at V and 8 bases at J, with 24 bases in the middle. The CDR3 length is 16 residues. Germline V lookup: CDR1 SGHTS, CDR2 YDEGEE. CDR3 DNA: TGTGCCAGCAGCCGCTGGACGACAGGTTCTCTTGGAGGCTACACCTTC. This encodes CASSRWTTGSLGGYTF.

The chain joins TRBV10-3 to TRBJ2-5, with D perhaps given as TRBD1 or TRBD2 (5 bases each). CDR1 and CDR2 from the germline V gene are ENHRY and SYGVKD. V gave up 4 bases and J gave up 5 bases, with 8 bases separating them. The CDR3 contains 12 residues. The CDR3 region is CAISGDGETQYF. CDR3 DNA: TGTGCCATCAGTGGGGACGGGGAGACCCAGTACTTC.

V gene TRBV7-3 combines with J gene TRBJ2-3; D ambiguous. Trimming cost V 0 bases and J 2 bases, with 12 bases left between them. CDR1 SGHTA and CDR2 FQGTGA come from the germline V gene. This CDR3 region has 16 residues. The CDR3 sequence: CASSLTGRPHTDTQYF. CDR3 DNA sequence: TGTGCCAGCAGCTTAACTGGCCGACCCCACACAGATACGCAGTATTTT.

This sequence joins TRBV19 and TRBJ1-3; D uncertain. Germline V gene lookup returns CDR1 LNHDA and CDR2 SQIVND (reference sequence). The CDR3 spans 17 residues. The V and J ends lost 0 bases and 0 bases respectively, with 12 bases between them. The CDR3 DNA reads as TGTGCCAGTAGTATAGATCCTAGACCGACCTCTGGAAACACCATATATTTT. Its translation is CASSIDPRPTSGNTIYF.

The rearrangement joins TRBV27 to TRBJ1-2; D is undetermined. Per germline, CDR1 MNHEY and CDR2 SMNVEV (reference sequence). The CDR3 has 15 residues. Trimming stripped 7 bases from V and 5 bases from J, with 20 bases between. In DNA form, the CDR3 reads TGTGCCAGCACCTCCCGCGCAGCCGCTACTTATGGCTACACCTTC. The encoded protein is CASTSRAAATYGYTF.

The chain combines TRBV28 with TRBJ2-7; D possibly matches TRBD1 or TRBD2 (5 bases each). The CDR3 contains 15 residues. Per the germline V gene, CDR1 is MDHEN and CDR2 is SYDVKM. The ends were cut back, 6 bases at V and 10 bases at J, with 25 bases in the middle. The CDR3 protein is CASSLRLWGSPGQYF. CDR3 DNA sequence: TGTGCCAGCAGCCTCCGGCTCTGGGGGTCACCGGGACAGTACTTC.

The gene calls are TRBV6-8 and TRBJ2-3; 15 bases agree with TRBD2. CDR1 is MNHGY and CDR2 is SAAAGT in the germline V gene. Unmatched junction bases numbered 9, after V lost 5 bases and J lost 0 bases. This CDR3 region has 19 residues. This CDR3 is CASSPPGLAGGPSTDTQYF. CDR3 in DNA: TGTGCCAGCAGTCCTCCAGGACTAGCGGGGGGGCCTAGCACAGATACGCAGTATTTT.

The genes are TRBV7-2 and TRBJ2-2; 12 positions match TRBD1. The CDR3 is made up of 17 amino acids. After removal of 6 bases from V and 6 bases from J, the junction contained 11 bases not matched to a gene. CDR1 and CDR2 (germline): SGHTA, FQGNSA. CDR3 region: CASSLYRDRGLAGELFF. CDR3 in DNA: TGTGCCAGCAGTTTGTACCGGGACAGGGGGCTAGCCGGGGAGCTGTTTTTT.